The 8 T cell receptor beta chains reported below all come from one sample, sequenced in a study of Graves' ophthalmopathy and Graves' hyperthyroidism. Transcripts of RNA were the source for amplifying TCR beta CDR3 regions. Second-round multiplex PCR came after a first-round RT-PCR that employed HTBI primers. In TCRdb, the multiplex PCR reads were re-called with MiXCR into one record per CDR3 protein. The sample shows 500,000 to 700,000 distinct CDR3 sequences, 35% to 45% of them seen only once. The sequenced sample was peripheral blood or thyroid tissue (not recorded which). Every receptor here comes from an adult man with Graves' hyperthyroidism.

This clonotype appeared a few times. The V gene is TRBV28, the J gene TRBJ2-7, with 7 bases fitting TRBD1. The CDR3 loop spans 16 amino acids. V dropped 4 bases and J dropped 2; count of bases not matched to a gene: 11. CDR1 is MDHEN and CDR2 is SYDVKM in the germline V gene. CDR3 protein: CASSWSFDRETYEQYF. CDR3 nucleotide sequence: TGTGCCAGCAGTTGGAGTTTTGACAGGGAAACCTACGAGCAGTACTTC.

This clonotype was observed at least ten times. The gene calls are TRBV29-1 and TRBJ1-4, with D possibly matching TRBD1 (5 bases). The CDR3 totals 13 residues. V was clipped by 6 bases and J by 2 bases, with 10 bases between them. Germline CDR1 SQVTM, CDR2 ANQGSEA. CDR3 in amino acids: CSVQGATNEKLFF. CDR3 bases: TGCAGCGTCCAGGGTGCCACTAATGAAAAACTGTTTTTT.

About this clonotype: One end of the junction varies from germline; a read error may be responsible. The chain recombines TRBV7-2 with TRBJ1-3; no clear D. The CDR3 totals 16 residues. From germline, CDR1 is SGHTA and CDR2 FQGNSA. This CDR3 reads CASSLGREASGNTIYF. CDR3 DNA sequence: TGCGCCAGCAGCCTTGGACGGGAGGCCTCTGGAAACACCATATATTTT.

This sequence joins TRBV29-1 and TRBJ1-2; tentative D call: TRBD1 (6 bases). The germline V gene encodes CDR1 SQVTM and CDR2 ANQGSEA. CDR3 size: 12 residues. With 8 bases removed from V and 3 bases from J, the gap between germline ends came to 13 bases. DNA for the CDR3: TGCAGCTTAGGAGGACAGCACTATGGCTACACCTTC. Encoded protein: CSLGGQHYGYTF.

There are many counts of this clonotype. The CDR3 DNA reads as TGTGCCAGCAGTGACACCCCGGGTTCACCCCTCCACTTT. Protein: CASSDTPGSPLHF. This chain connects TRBV6-4 to TRBJ1-6; D is ambiguous. There are 13 residues in the CDR3. Trimming pared 2 bases from V and 9 bases from J, leaving 8 bases between. CDR1 is MRHNA, CDR2 SNTAGT, per germline.

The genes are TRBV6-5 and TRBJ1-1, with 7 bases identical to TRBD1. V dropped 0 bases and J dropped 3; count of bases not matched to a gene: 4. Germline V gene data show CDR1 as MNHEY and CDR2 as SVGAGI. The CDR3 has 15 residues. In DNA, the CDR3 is TGTGCCAGCAGTTACTCGACAGGGTACGACACTGAAGCTTTCTTT. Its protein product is CASSYSTGYDTEAFF.

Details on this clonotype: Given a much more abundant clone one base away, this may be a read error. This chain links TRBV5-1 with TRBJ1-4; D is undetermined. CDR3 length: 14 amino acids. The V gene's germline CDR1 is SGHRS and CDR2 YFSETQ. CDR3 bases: TGCGCCGGCAGCCCCACGGCAGGAGGCGAAAAACTGTTTTTT. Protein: CAGSPTAGGEKLFF.

The CDR3 DNA reads TGTGCCACCAGTAACCGAGACTACGAGCAGTACTTC. Its protein is CATSNRDYEQYF. The chain uses TRBV24-1 and TRBJ2-7; D ambiguous. The germline V and J ends were trimmed by 6 bases and 3 bases, with 8 bases remaining between them. Germline V gene sequence: CDR1 KGHDR, CDR2 SFDVKD. The CDR3 has 12 residues.